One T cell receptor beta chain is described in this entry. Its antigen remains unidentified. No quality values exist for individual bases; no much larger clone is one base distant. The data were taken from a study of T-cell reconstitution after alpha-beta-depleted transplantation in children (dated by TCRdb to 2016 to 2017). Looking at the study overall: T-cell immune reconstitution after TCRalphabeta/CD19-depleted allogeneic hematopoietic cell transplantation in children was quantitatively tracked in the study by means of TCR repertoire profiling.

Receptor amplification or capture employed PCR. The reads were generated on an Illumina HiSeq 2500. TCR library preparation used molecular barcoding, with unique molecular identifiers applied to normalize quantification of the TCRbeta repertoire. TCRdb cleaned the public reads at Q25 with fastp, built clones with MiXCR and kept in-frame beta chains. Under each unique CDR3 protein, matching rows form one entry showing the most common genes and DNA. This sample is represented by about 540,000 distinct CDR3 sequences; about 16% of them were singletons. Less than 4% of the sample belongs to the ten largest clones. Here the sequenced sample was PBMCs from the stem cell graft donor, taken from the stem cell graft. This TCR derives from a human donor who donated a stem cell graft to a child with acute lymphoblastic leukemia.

The CDR3 region has the sequence CSADTSGRPSSTDTQYF. The DNA sequence reads TGCAGTGCCGACACTAGCGGGAGGCCTTCCAGCACAGATACGCAGTATTTT. The chain was built from TRBV20-1 and TRBJ2-3, with 12 bases aligning to TRBD2. The CDR3, from cysteine to phenylalanine, totals 17 residues. CDR3 DNA is the only sequence kept; it has 51 bases, read in frame from the first base. According to the germline V gene (reference sequence), CDR1 reads DFQATT and CDR2 reads SNEGSKA. The germline V and J ends show losses of 6 bases and 0 bases respectively, and no gene match explains 10 bases of the junction.